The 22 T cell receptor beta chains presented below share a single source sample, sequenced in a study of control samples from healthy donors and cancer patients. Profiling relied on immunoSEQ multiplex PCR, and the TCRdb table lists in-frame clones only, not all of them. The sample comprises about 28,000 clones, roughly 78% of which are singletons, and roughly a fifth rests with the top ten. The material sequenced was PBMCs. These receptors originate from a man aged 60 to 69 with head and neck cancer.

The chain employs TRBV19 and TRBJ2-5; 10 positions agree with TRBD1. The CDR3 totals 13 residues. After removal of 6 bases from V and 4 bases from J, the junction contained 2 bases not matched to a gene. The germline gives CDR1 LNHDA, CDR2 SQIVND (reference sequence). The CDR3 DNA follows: TGTGCCAGTAGGGACAGGGGGAGAGAGACCCAGTACTTC. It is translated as CASRDRGRETQYF.

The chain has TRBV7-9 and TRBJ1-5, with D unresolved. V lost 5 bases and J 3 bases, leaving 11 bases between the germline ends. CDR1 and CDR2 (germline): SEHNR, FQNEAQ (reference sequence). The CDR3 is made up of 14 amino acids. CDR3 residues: CASSPAGNNQPQHF. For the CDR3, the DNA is TGTGCCAGCAGCCCAGCGGGGAACAATCAGCCCCAGCATTTT.

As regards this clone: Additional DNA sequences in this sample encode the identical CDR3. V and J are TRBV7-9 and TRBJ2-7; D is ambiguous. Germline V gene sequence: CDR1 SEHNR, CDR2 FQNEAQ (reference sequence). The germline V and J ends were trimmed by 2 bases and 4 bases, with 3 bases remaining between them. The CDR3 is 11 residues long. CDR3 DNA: TGTGCCAGCAGCTTAAATTACGAGCAGTACTTC. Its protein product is CASSLNYEQYF.

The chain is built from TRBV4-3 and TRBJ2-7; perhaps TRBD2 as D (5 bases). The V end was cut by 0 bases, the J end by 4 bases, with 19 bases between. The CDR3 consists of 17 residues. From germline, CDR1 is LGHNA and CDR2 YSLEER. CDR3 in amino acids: CASSQDFTGNPLYEQYF. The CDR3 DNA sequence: TGCGCCAGCAGCCAAGATTTTACGGGAAACCCTTTGTACGAGCAGTACTTC.

The CDR3 loop is CASSLPGTPYGYTF. For the CDR3, the DNA is TGTGCCAGCAGCTTGCCCGGGACACCTTATGGCTACACCTTC. This chain joins TRBV5-4 and TRBJ1-2; D is perhaps TRBD1 (6 bases). Germline V gene data show CDR1 as SGHNT and CDR2 as YYREEE (reference sequence). With 1 base removed from V and 5 bases from J, the gap between germline ends came to 12 bases. The CDR3 loop spans 14 amino acids.

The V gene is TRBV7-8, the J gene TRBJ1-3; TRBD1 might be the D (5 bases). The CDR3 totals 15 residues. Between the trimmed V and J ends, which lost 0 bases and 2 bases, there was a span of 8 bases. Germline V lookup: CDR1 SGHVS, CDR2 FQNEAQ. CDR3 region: CASSLAAGPGNTIYF. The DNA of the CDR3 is TGTGCCAGCAGCTTAGCGGCGGGGCCTGGAAACACCATATATTTT.

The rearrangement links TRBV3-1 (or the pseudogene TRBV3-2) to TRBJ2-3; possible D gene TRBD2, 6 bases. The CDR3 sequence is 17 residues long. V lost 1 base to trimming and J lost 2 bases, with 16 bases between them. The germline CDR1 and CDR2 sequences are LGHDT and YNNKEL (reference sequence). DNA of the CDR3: TGTGCCAGCAGCCAAGGGACCGTAGCGGAACTCACAGATACGCAGTATTTT. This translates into CASSQGTVAELTDTQYF.

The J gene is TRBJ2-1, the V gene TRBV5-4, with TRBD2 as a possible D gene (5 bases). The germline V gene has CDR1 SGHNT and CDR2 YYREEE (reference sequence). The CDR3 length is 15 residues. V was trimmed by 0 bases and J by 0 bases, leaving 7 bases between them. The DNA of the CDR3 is TGTGCCAGCAGCTTGGGTGGGAGCTCCTACAATGAGCAGTTCTTC. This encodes CASSLGGSSYNEQFF. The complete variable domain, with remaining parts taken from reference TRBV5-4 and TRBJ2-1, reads ETGVTQSPTHLIKTRGQQVTLRCSSQSGHNTVSWYQQALGQGPQFIFQYYREEENGRGNFPPRFSGLQFPNYSSELNVNALELDDSALYLCASSLGGSSYNEQFFGPGTRLTVL.

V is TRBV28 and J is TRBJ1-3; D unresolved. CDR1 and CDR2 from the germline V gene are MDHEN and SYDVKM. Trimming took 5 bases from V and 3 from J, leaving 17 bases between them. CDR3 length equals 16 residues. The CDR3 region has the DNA TGTGCCAGCAGTACACCCCAGCTGGCAGTTGGAAACACCATATATTTT. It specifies CASSTPQLAVGNTIYF.

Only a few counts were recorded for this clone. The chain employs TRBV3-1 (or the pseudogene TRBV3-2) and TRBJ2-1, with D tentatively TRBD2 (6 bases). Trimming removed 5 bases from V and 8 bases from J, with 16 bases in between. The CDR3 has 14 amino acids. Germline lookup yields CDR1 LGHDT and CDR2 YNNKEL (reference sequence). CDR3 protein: CASSSRDLSDEQFF. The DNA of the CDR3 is TGTGCCAGCAGCTCCCGGGACTTGTCGGATGAGCAGTTCTTC.

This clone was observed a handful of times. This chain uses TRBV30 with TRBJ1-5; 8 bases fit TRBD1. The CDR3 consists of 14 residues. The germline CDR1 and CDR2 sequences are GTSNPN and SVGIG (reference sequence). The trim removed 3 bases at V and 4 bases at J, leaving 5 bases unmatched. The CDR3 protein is CAWRGQGANQPQHF. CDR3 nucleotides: TGTGCCTGGAGGGGGCAGGGGGCTAATCAGCCCCAGCATTTT.

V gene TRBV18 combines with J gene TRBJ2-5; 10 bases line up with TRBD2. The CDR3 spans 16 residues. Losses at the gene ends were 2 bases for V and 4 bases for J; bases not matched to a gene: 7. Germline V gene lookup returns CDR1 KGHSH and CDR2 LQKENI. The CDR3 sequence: CASSPSSGSAGETQYF. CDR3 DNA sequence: TGTGCCAGCTCACCATCTAGCGGGAGTGCGGGAGAGACCCAGTACTTC. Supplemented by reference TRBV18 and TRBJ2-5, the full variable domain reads NAGVMQNPRHLVRRRGQEARLRCSPMKGHSHVYWYRQLPEEGLKFMVYLQKENIIDESGMPKERFSAEFPKEGPSILRIQQVVRGDSAAYFCASSPSSGSAGETQYFGPGTRLLVL.

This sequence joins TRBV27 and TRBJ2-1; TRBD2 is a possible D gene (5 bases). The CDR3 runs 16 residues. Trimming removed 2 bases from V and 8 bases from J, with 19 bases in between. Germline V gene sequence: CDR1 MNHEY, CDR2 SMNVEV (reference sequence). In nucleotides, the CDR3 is TGTGCCAGCAGTTTAGTGGCGGGTCCCTCGCCGGATGAGCAGTTCTTC. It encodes CASSLVAGPSPDEQFF.

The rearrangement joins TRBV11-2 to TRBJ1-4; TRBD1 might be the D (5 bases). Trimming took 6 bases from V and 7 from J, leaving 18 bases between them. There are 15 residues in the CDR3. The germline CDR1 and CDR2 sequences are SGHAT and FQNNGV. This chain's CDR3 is CASSRGWGVGEKLFF. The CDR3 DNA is TGTGCCAGCAGTCGGGGGTGGGGAGTGGGTGAAAAACTGTTTTTT.

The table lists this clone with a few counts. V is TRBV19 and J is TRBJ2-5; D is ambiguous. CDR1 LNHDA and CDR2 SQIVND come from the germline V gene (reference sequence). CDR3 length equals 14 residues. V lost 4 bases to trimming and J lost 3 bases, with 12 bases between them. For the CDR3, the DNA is TGTGCCAGTAGTAAGGAGCTGGGTAAAGAGACCCAGTACTTC. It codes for CASSKELGKETQYF. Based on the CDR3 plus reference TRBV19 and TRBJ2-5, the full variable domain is DGGITQSPKYLFRKEGQNVTLSCEQNLNHDAMYWYRQDPGQGLRLIYYSQIVNDFQKGDIAEGYSVSREKKESFPLTVTSAQKNPTAFYLCASSKELGKETQYFGPGTRLLVL.

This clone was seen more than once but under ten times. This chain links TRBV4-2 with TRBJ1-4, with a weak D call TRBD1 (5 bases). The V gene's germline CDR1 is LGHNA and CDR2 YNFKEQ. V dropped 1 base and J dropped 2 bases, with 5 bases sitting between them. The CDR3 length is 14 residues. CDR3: CASSQGQTNEKLFF. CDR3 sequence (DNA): TGTGCCAGCAGCCAAGGACAGACTAATGAAAAACTGTTTTTT.

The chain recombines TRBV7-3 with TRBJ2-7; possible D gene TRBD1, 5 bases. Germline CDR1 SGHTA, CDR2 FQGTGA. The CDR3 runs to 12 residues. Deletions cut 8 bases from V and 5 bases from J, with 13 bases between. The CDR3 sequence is CASGSGAHEQYF. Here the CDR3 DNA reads TGTGCCAGCGGTAGTGGGGCACACGAGCAGTACTTC.

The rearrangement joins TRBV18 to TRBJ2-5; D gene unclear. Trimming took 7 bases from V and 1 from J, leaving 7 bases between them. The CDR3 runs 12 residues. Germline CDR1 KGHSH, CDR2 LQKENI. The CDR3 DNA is TGTGCCAGCTTACGGTTCCAAGAGACCCAGTACTTC. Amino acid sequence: CASLRFQETQYF.

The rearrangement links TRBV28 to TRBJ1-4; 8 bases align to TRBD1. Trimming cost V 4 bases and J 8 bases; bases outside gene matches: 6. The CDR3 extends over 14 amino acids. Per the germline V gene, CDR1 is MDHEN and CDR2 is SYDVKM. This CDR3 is CASSSDRGAEKLFF. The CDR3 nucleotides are TGTGCCAGCAGTTCCGACAGGGGAGCCGAAAAACTGTTTTTT. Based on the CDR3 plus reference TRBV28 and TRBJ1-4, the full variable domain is DVKVTQSSRYLVKRTGEKVFLECVQDMDHENMFWYRQDPGLGLRLIYFSYDVKMKEKGDIPEGYSVSREKKERFSLILESASTNQTSMYLCASSSDRGAEKLFFGSGTQLSVL.

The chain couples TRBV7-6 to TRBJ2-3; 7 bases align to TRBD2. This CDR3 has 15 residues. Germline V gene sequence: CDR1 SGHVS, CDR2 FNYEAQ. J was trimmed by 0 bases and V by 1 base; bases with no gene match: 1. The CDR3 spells CASSLVRGSTDTQYF. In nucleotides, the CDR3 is TGTGCCAGCAGCTTAGTGCGGGGGAGCACAGATACGCAGTATTTT.

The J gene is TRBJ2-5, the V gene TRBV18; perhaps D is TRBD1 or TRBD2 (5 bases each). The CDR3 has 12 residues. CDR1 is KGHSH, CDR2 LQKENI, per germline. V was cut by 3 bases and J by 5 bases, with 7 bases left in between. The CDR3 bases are TGTGCCAGCTCACCGGGGGAGGAGACCCAGTACTTC. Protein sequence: CASSPGEETQYF.

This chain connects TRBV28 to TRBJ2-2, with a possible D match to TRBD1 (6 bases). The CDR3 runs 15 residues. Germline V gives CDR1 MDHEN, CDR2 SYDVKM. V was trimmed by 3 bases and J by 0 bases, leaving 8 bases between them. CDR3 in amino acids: CASSFRQANTGELFF. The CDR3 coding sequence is TGTGCCAGCAGTTTTCGACAGGCGAACACCGGGGAGCTGTTTTTT.